Listed here are 25 T cell receptor beta chains from one sample, sequenced in a study of PD-L1 blockade in urothelial cancer. Profiling relied on immunoSEQ multiplex PCR, and the TCRdb table lists in-frame clones only, not all of them. The sample has over 65,000 clones, about 85% seen once. The sample was PBMCs, taken around atezolizumab (anti-PD-L1) treatment. These receptors came from a man between 65 and 85 years old with urothelial cancer.

The chain recombines TRBV7-3 with TRBJ2-1; D gene uncertain. Germline V gene data show CDR1 as SGHTA and CDR2 as FQGTGA. The V gene lost 5 bases and the J gene lost 0 bases, with 11 bases spanning the gap. This CDR3 has 15 amino acids. The DNA for the CDR3 is TGTGCCAGCAGCCCTGGTGGTAGCTCCTACAATGAGCAGTTCTTC. Its protein is CASSPGGSSYNEQFF.

The rearrangement joins TRBV30 to TRBJ2-3; TRBD2 aligns across 8 bases. Trimming took 0 bases from V and 3 from J; bases not matched to a gene: 5. Per germline, CDR1 GTSNPN and CDR2 SVGIG (reference sequence). The CDR3 is 15 amino acids. CDR3 region: CAWSVPGGLTDTQYF. CDR3 in DNA: TGTGCCTGGAGTGTTCCGGGAGGGCTGACAGATACGCAGTATTTT.

V is TRBV28 and J is TRBJ2-3, with 8 bases that match TRBD2. Unmatched junction bases numbered 2, after V lost 7 bases and J lost 2 bases. Looked up from germline, CDR1 is MDHEN and CDR2 is SYDVKM. The CDR3 length is 13 residues. DNA for the CDR3: TGTGCCAGCAACGGGAGGGCCACAGATACGCAGTATTTT. Amino acids: CASNGRATDTQYF.

The chain uses TRBV5-1 and TRBJ2-5; 7 nucleotides agree with TRBD2. Germline V gene data show CDR1 as SGHRS and CDR2 as YFSETQ. Losses at the gene ends were 1 base for V and 5 bases for J; bases not matched to a gene: 11. This CDR3 contains 16 residues. The CDR3 protein is CASSLTPKTSWETQYF. CDR3 DNA sequence: TGCGCCAGCAGCTTGACCCCGAAGACTAGCTGGGAGACCCAGTACTTC.

The chain couples TRBV20-1 to TRBJ2-5, with no clear D. Germline V lookup: CDR1 DFQATT, CDR2 SNEGSKA (reference sequence). The CDR3 has 10 amino acids. V shed 3 bases and J shed 5 bases, with 4 bases lying between them. CDR3 nucleotides: TGCAGTGCTAGGGAGGAGACCCAGTACTTC. It yields the protein CSAREETQYF.

The chain recombines TRBV6-5 with TRBJ2-7; TRBD2 agrees at 9 bases. Germline V gene lookup returns CDR1 MNHEY and CDR2 SVGAGI. V gave up 0 bases and J gave up 4 bases; unmatched junction bases: 7. CDR3 length: 16 residues. The CDR3 region has the DNA TGTGCCAGCAGTTACTCAACGAATAGCGGGAGTTACGAGCAGTACTTC. Encoded protein: CASSYSTNSGSYEQYF.

This clone was detected a few times. V gene TRBV19 combines with J gene TRBJ1-2, with 7 bases matching TRBD1. Trimming took 1 base from V and 6 from J; bases not matched to a gene: 8. The germline V gene encodes CDR1 LNHDA and CDR2 SQIVND (reference sequence). This CDR3 is built from 15 residues. The CDR3: CASSIGVDRAHGYTF. As DNA, the CDR3 is TGTGCCAGTAGTATAGGGGTCGACAGGGCCCATGGCTACACCTTC.

This clone has just a few counts. The chain has TRBV18 and TRBJ1-2; TRBD1 matches at 10 bases. Trimming cost V 5 bases and J 5 bases; bases outside gene matches: 5. Germline CDR1 reads KGHSH; CDR2 reads LQKENI. The CDR3 sequence is 14 residues long. CDR3 region: CASSSGTGAYGYTF. The DNA of the CDR3 is TGTGCCAGCTCATCAGGGACAGGGGCGTATGGCTACACCTTC.

The chain combines TRBV28 with TRBJ1-5; 7 nucleotides match TRBD1. Germline assignment: CDR1 MDHEN and CDR2 SYDVKM. V shed 5 bases and J 4 bases; nucleotides not matched to a gene: 8. The CDR3 runs 15 residues. The CDR3 DNA reads TGTGCCAGCAGTCCGACAGGGCTATTAAATCAGCCCCAGCATTTT. This sequence encodes CASSPTGLLNQPQHF.

The chain combines TRBV7-9 with TRBJ2-1; unclear D gene. CDR3 length equals 11 residues. V was pared by 4 bases and J by 5 bases, with 3 bases between. Germline V lookup: CDR1 SEHNR, CDR2 FQNEAQ (reference sequence). The CDR3 loop reads CASSYNNEQFF. DNA for the CDR3: TGTGCCAGCAGCTACAACAATGAGCAGTTCTTC.

V gene TRBV11-2 combines with J gene TRBJ1-1; D is undetermined. The germline V gene has CDR1 SGHAT and CDR2 FQNNGV. V was cut by 5 bases and J by 4 bases, with 14 bases left in between. The CDR3 runs 14 residues. The DNA of the CDR3 is TGTGCCAGCAGCCCCGCCCAACGGGGCACTGAAGCTTTCTTT. Its translation is CASSPAQRGTEAFF.

This clone was seen just once. V usage is TRBV28 and J usage is TRBJ2-7; 10 bases are shared with TRBD1. Germline CDR1 and CDR2: MDHEN and SYDVKM. The ends lost 3 bases at V and 5 bases at J; junction bases unmatched: 4. The CDR3 runs to 14 residues. This chain's CDR3 is CASSLTGTGDEQYF. CDR3 sequence (DNA): TGTGCCAGCAGTTTGACCGGGACAGGGGACGAGCAGTACTTC.

This clone was detected a few times. The chain uses TRBV2 and TRBJ2-7; 8 bases map to TRBD1. V trimming: 4 bases; J trimming: 1 base; junction bases outside the gene matches: 3. In germline, CDR1 is SNHLY, CDR2 FYNNEI. The CDR3 contains 14 residues. The CDR3 here is CASSAGQGSYEQYF. CDR3 DNA sequence: TGTGCCAGCAGTGCCGGACAGGGATCCTACGAGCAGTACTTC.

J is TRBJ2-7 and V is TRBV2, with 9 positions matching TRBD1. This CDR3 contains 15 residues. CDR1 is SNHLY and CDR2 is FYNNEI in the germline V gene. Trimming at V came to 5 bases and at J to 6 bases, leaving 11 bases not matched to a gene. This CDR3 is CASSPRDRVLREQYF. CDR3 in DNA: TGTGCCAGCAGTCCCCGGGACAGGGTCCTTCGCGAGCAGTACTTC.

In this sample, this clone turned up a few times. The junction does not match germline at one end; this may be a read error. V and J are TRBV28 and TRBJ2-3; TRBD1 matches 9 bases. This CDR3 is built from 15 residues. Germline lookup yields CDR1 MDHEN and CDR2 SYDVKM. The CDR3 coding sequence is TGTGCCAGCAGCCTTGGACAGGGGAGCAAAGATACGCAGTATTTT. It codes for CASSLGQGSKDTQYF.

The CDR3 DNA reads as TGTGCCTGGAGCTTCGGGCGGAGGATGAAGGACGCAGATACGCAGTATTTT. It translates to CAWSFGRRMKDADTQYF. The chain employs TRBV30 and TRBJ2-3; a weak D match, TRBD2 (5 bases). The germline gives CDR1 GTSNPN, CDR2 SVGIG (reference sequence). This CDR3 is 17 amino acids long. V dropped 3 bases and J dropped 4 bases, with 23 bases sitting between them.

The V call is TRBV9, the J call TRBJ2-2, with 8 nucleotides matching TRBD1. CDR1 and CDR2 from the germline V gene are SGDLS and YYNGEE. V lost 7 bases to trimming and J lost 0 bases; unmatched junction nucleotides: 11. There are 17 residues in the CDR3. CDR3 in DNA: TGTGCCAGCGCAAGGGCAGGGGGCCAGGCGAACACCGGGGAGCTGTTTTTT. Its protein product is CASARAGGQANTGELFF.

This clone was recorded only once. The chain uses TRBV7-6 and TRBJ1-2; D remains ambiguous. The CDR3 is made up of 16 amino acids. Trimming shortened V by 1 base and J by 6 bases, and 18 bases separated the two germline ends. Germline V lookup: CDR1 SGHVS, CDR2 FNYEAQ. The CDR3 is CASSLGSSSGEDGYTF. The CDR3 DNA is TGTGCCAGCAGCTTAGGAAGTTCTTCTGGGGAGGATGGCTACACCTTC.

This clone was counted only a few times. CDR3 in DNA: TGTGCCAGCAGTGACTCTAGCACCGGGGAGCTGTTTTTT. Amino acid sequence: CASSDSSTGELFF. The gene calls are TRBV6-4 and TRBJ2-2; D is undetermined. From germline, CDR1 is MRHNA and CDR2 SNTAGT. This CDR3 is 13 amino acids long. With 0 bases removed from V and 4 bases from J, the gap between germline ends came to 3 bases.

The chain joins TRBV4-1 to TRBJ2-5; 10 nucleotides line up with TRBD2. The V gene end was trimmed by 5 bases and the J gene end by 2 bases; junction bases not matched to a gene: 5. In germline, CDR1 is MGHRA, CDR2 YSYEKL. The CDR3 has 15 residues. The CDR3 sequence is CASSYSGGQQETQYF. CDR3 in DNA: TGCGCCAGCAGCTATAGCGGGGGGCAACAAGAGACCCAGTACTTC.

This clone was counted once. The chain combines TRBV12-5 with TRBJ1-3; 9 bases are shared with TRBD1. Germline lookup yields CDR1 LGHNT and CDR2 FRNRAP. V was clipped by 2 bases and J by 2 bases; unmatched bases: 1. The CDR3 covers 15 residues. Here the CDR3 reads CASGLRTGAGNTIYF. CDR3 DNA sequence: TGTGCTAGTGGTTTGCGGACAGGGGCTGGAAACACCATATATTTT.

This clone showed up just a few times. At one of its ends the junction is not consistent with the germline gene, which may arise from a read error. The chain joins TRBV25-1 to TRBJ1-2; tentatively, D is TRBD1 (6 bases). This CDR3 is built from 12 residues. The germline V gene encodes CDR1 MGHDK and CDR2 SYGVNS. In nucleotides, the CDR3 is TGTGCCAGCAGTGAATTCAACAGGGCTATTCACTTC. It yields the protein CASSEFNRAIHF.

The rearrangement joins TRBV10-1 to TRBJ1-1; TRBD1 matches at 7 bases. Germline lookup yields CDR1 WNHNN and CDR2 SYGVQD (reference sequence). CDR3 size: 14 residues. With V trimmed by 2 bases and J by 5 bases, 5 bases remained unmatched. Here the CDR3 reads CASSERAGGTEAFF. DNA for the CDR3: TGCGCCAGCAGTGAGAGGGCAGGGGGTACTGAAGCTTTCTTT.

The gene calls are TRBV5-6 and TRBJ2-5, with 13 bases fitting TRBD2. Germline-derived CDR1 and CDR2 are SGHDT and YYEEEE. The CDR3 has 16 amino acids. Trimming took 0 bases from V and 5 from J; bases not matched to a gene: 4. The DNA for the CDR3 is TGTGCCAGCAGCTTGGCCGGGACTAGCGGGATGGAGACCCAGTACTTC. This gives the protein CASSLAGTSGMETQYF.

V and J are TRBV28 and TRBJ2-4; D ambiguous. There are 11 residues in the CDR3. V was shortened by 4 bases and J by 14 bases, with 12 bases between the two germline ends. Germline CDR1 reads MDHEN; CDR2 reads SYDVKM. CDR3 nucleotides: TGTGCCAGCAGTTCAGGCGCAGGCAAGTACTTC. It translates to CASSSGAGKYF.